A single sample gave rise to the 26 T cell receptor beta chains below, sequenced in a study of T cells after yellow fever vaccination. TCRdb reprocessed the 5' RACE reads with MiXCR, giving one entry per CDR3 protein. The sample lists roughly 300,000 distinct CDR3 sequences, approximately 8% seen once, with approximately 16% in the top ten. The sample in question was PBMCs, obtained approximately 47 days after the first yellow fever vaccination. These TCRs come from a man younger than 35 who received the YFV17D yellow fever vaccine.

This clonotype has just a few counts. The J gene is TRBJ2-2, the V gene TRBV5-1; D perhaps matches TRBD2 (7 bases). The CDR3 runs 16 residues. Trimming cost V 0 bases and J 6 bases, with 15 bases left between them. Germline V gene data show CDR1 as SGHRS and CDR2 as YFSETQ. The DNA of the CDR3 is TGCGCCAGCAGCTTGGAAAGGGGGGGAAACGCCGGGGAGCTGTTTTTT. As protein: CASSLERGGNAGELFF.

This clonotype has just a few counts. The J gene is TRBJ2-7, the V gene TRBV7-8, with 7 positions matching TRBD1. Germline loops: CDR1 SGHVS, CDR2 FQNEAQ. The CDR3 is 15 amino acids. The V gene end was trimmed by 5 bases and the J gene end by 0 bases; junction bases not matched to a gene: 7. In nucleotides, the CDR3 is TGTGCCAGCAGCCTTTTCCGGGACAGCTCCTACGAGCAGTACGTC. It encodes CASSLFRDSSYEQYV.

This clonotype was observed a handful of times. The rearrangement joins TRBV11-2 to TRBJ2-3; D not resolved. The CDR3 sequence is 15 residues long. CDR1 and CDR2 from the germline V gene are SGHAT and FQNNGV. The V and J ends lost 5 bases and 0 bases respectively, with 12 bases between them. The DNA of the CDR3 is TGTGCCAGCAGCAACCGACATCCTAGCACAGATACGCAGTATTTT. Translating it yields CASSNRHPSTDTQYF.

This clonotype was observed at least ten times. This CDR3 is CASSLTGPYNEQFF. In DNA form, the CDR3 reads TGCGCCAGCAGCTTGACAGGACCGTACAATGAGCAGTTCTTC. The rearrangement links TRBV5-1 to TRBJ2-1; maybe TRBD1 (5 bases). The V end lost 1 base, the J end lost 4 bases, and 9 bases lay between the germline ends. In germline, CDR1 is SGHRS, CDR2 YFSETQ. This CDR3 has 14 residues.

In this sample, this clonotype turned up many times. The CDR3 is CASSYPRTGYNEQFF. In DNA form, the CDR3 reads TGTGCCAGCAGTTACCCGAGGACGGGTTACAATGAGCAGTTCTTC. The rearrangement links TRBV6-5 to TRBJ2-1; no clear D. The CDR3 totals 15 residues. V was clipped by 2 bases and J by 4 bases, with 12 bases between them. Germline CDR1 and CDR2: MNHEY and SVGAGI.

The chain couples TRBV7-2 to TRBJ2-1; unclear D gene. Per the germline V gene, CDR1 is SGHTA and CDR2 is FQGNSA. V gave up 5 bases and J gave up 5 bases, with 19 bases separating them. The CDR3 has 16 residues. The CDR3 spells CASSQNSGVSHNEQFF. The CDR3 coding sequence is TGTGCCAGCAGCCAGAATTCAGGAGTATCGCACAATGAGCAGTTCTTC.

The V gene is TRBV3-1, the J gene TRBJ1-4; 7 bases are a match to TRBD1. The junction had 11 bases not matched to a gene; V was cut back by 6 bases and J by 7 bases. From germline, CDR1 is LGHDT and CDR2 YNNKEL (reference sequence). This CDR3 comprises 15 residues. This chain's CDR3 is CASSPRGALAEKLFF. The CDR3 DNA follows: TGTGCCAGCAGTCCCAGGGGGGCGCTTGCTGAAAAACTGTTTTTT.

The V call is TRBV11-1, the J call TRBJ2-5, with TRBD2 identical over 16 bases. The germline V gene encodes CDR1 SGHAT and CDR2 FQDESV (reference sequence). The CDR3 runs to 19 residues. V lost 2 bases to trimming and J lost 2 bases; unmatched junction nucleotides: 8. This chain's CDR3 is CASSLPSGLAGGLQETQYF. The CDR3 nucleotides are TGTGCCAGCAGCTTACCCTCGGGACTAGCGGGGGGGCTTCAAGAGACCCAGTACTTC.

The CDR3 region has the DNA TGTGCCAGCTCACCCACAGGGGCCGACTATGGCTACACCTTC. It specifies CASSPTGADYGYTF. The chain uses TRBV18 and TRBJ1-2, with 7 nucleotides matching TRBD1. V was clipped by 3 bases and J by 3 bases; unmatched bases: 4. The CDR3 has 14 residues. CDR1 is KGHSH, CDR2 LQKENI, per germline.

This clonotype was detected only a few times. The CDR3 DNA reads as TGTGCCAGCGGGGGGGCTTGGGGAGGAGAGACCCAGTACTTC. Amino acids: CASGGAWGGETQYF. The chain has TRBV11-2 and TRBJ2-5; D might be TRBD2 (7 bases). The V gene's germline CDR1 is SGHAT and CDR2 FQNNGV. V was trimmed by 8 bases and J by 4 bases, leaving 17 bases between them. CDR3 size: 14 residues. Using reference TRBV11-2 and TRBJ2-5 for the parts outside the CDR3, the full variable domain is EAGVAQSPRYKIIEKRQSVAFWCNPISGHATLYWYQQILGQGPKLLIQFQNNGVVDDSQLPKDRFSAERLKGVDSTLKIQPAKLEDSAVYLCASGGAWGGETQYFGPGTRLLVL.

This clonotype was seen more than once but under ten times. This chain links TRBV28 with TRBJ2-6; D is undetermined. Trimming took off 6 bases at V and 2 bases at J, with 14 bases between the two ends. Germline CDR1 and CDR2: MDHEN and SYDVKM. The CDR3 length is 16 residues. CDR3 sequence (DNA): TGTGCCAGCAGCCAGATCGGCGGTACTGGGGCCAACGTCCTGACTTTC. Translation gives CASSQIGGTGANVLTF.

This clonotype was picked up a small number of times. The chain combines TRBV12-3 or TRBV12-4 with TRBJ2-1; D gene uncertain. The V gene lost 5 bases and the J gene lost 8 bases, with 13 bases spanning the gap. The CDR3 length is 13 residues. The CDR3 region is CASSPPLEYEQFF. CDR3 coding DNA: TGTGCCAGCAGTCCCCCCCTGGAGTATGAGCAGTTCTTC.

This clonotype was detected a few times. The CDR3 loop reads CASSPRTGFMADTQYF. The CDR3 nucleotides read TGTGCCAGCAGCCCTCGGACAGGGTTCATGGCAGATACGCAGTATTTT. This chain uses TRBV7-3 with TRBJ2-3, with 8 bases matching TRBD1. CDR1 and CDR2 from the germline V gene are SGHTA and FQGTGA. V was pared by 5 bases and J by 4 bases, with 11 bases of the junction left unmatched. The CDR3 sequence is 16 residues long.

This clonotype turned up a few times. The rearrangement links TRBV7-2 to TRBJ1-1; D gene uncertain. CDR3 length: 12 amino acids. V was pared by 5 bases and J by 7 bases, with 11 bases between. Germline assignment: CDR1 SGHTA and CDR2 FQGNSA. In nucleotides, the CDR3 is TGTGCCAGCAGCGTGAGAGTGGGTGAAGCTTTCTTT. It codes for CASSVRVGEAFF. The whole variable domain, remainder taken from reference TRBV7-2 and TRBJ1-1, is GAGVSQSPSNKVTEKGKDVELRCDPISGHTALYWYRQSLGQGLEFLIYFQGNSAPDKSGLPSDRFSAERTGGSVSTLTIQRTQQEDSAVYLCASSVRVGEAFFGQGTRLTVV.

The chain has TRBV6-1 and TRBJ1-1; D is perhaps TRBD1 (5 bases). The V gene's germline CDR1 is MNHNS and CDR2 SASEGT. Trimming took off 8 bases at V and 1 base at J, with 14 bases between the two ends. CDR3 length: 14 amino acids. DNA of the CDR3: TGTGCCAGCCTTGGGGCCATCGCGAACACTGAAGCTTTCTTT. Translated, it gives CASLGAIANTEAFF.

This clonotype was counted between two and nine times. V and J are TRBV6-1 and TRBJ1-1; D might be TRBD1 (6 bases). Germline loops: CDR1 MNHNS, CDR2 SASEGT. V was trimmed by 4 bases and J by 5 bases, leaving 26 bases between them. This CDR3 region has 18 residues. The CDR3: CASSVQDSLLRWGTEAFF. CDR3 sequence (DNA): TGTGCCAGCAGTGTCCAGGACAGCCTACTACGATGGGGAACTGAAGCTTTCTTT.

There are a few counts of this clonotype. The chain recombines TRBV7-3 with TRBJ1-2; 8 positions match TRBD1. The CDR3 is 15 amino acids. From germline, CDR1 is SGHTA and CDR2 FQGTGA. V was clipped by 4 bases and J by 6 bases; unmatched bases: 10. Here the CDR3 DNA reads TGTGCCAGCAGCTCCGGACAGGGTGTCCAGGATGGCTACACCTTC. It translates to CASSSGQGVQDGYTF. The whole variable domain, remainder taken from reference TRBV7-3 and TRBJ1-2, is GAGVSQTPSNKVTEKGKYVELRCDPISGHTALYWYRQSLGQGPEFLIYFQGTGAADDSGLPNDRFFAVRPEGSVSTLKIQRTERGDSAVYLCASSSGQGVQDGYTFGSGTRLTVV.

The J gene is TRBJ1-5, the V gene TRBV4-2; the D gene is possibly TRBD1 (6 bases). The CDR3 contains 17 residues. The V and J ends lost 0 bases and 1 base respectively, with 13 bases between them. In germline, CDR1 is LGHNA, CDR2 YNFKEQ. In DNA form, the CDR3 reads TGTGCCAGCAGCCAAGATTGGGGGGCGATGAGCAATCAGCCCCAGCATTTT. Amino acid sequence: CASSQDWGAMSNQPQHF.

V gene TRBV6-1 combines with J gene TRBJ2-3; maybe TRBD2 (6 bases). This CDR3 has 13 residues. The ends were cut back, 5 bases at V and 4 bases at J, with 10 bases in the middle. Germline CDR1 is MNHNS and CDR2 is SASEGT. The CDR3 DNA is TGTGCCAGCAGTCGGGGGTGGGCAGATACGCAGTATTTT. It encodes CASSRGWADTQYF.

V gene TRBV7-2 combines with J gene TRBJ1-4; TRBD1 might be the D (5 bases). This CDR3 spans 13 amino acids. Germline-derived CDR1 and CDR2 are SGHTA and FQGNSA. Trimming stripped 3 bases from V and 7 bases from J, with 9 bases between. This CDR3 is CASSLNGGEKLFF. In DNA form, the CDR3 reads TGTGCCAGCAGCTTGAATGGGGGTGAAAAACTGTTTTTT. Variable domain in full (rest from reference TRBV7-2 and TRBJ1-4): GAGVSQSPSNKVTEKGKDVELRCDPISGHTALYWYRQSLGQGLEFLIYFQGNSAPDKSGLPSDRFSAERTGGSVSTLTIQRTQQEDSAVYLCASSLNGGEKLFFGSGTQLSVL.

This chain joins TRBV19 and TRBJ2-2; the D gene could be TRBD1 or TRBD2 (5 bases each). V lost 4 bases and J 5 bases, leaving 14 bases between the germline ends. The CDR3 sequence is 15 residues long. Per germline, CDR1 LNHDA and CDR2 SQIVND (reference sequence). CDR3 bases: TGTGCCAGTAGTACCACTCCGGGGCTGACCGGGGAGCTGTTTTTT. As protein: CASSTTPGLTGELFF.

This clonotype was observed at least ten times. This rearrangement joins TRBV5-1 to TRBJ2-3, with TRBD1 as a possible D gene (5 bases). The CDR3 has 13 amino acids. V lost 2 bases, J lost 6 bases, and 10 bases lay in between. CDR1 is SGHRS and CDR2 is YFSETQ in the germline V gene. CDR3 nucleotides: TGCGCCAGCAGCTTTACCGGACATGATACGCAGTATTTT. It is translated as CASSFTGHDTQYF.

This clonotype showed up many times. The rearrangement joins TRBV6-5 to TRBJ2-1; 13 nucleotides match TRBD2. Germline CDR1 MNHEY, CDR2 SVGAGI. The CDR3 covers 18 residues. J gave up 6 bases and V 6 bases, and 14 bases lay outside the gene matches. CDR3 residues: CASSLTGTSGISGNEQFF. CDR3 in DNA: TGTGCCAGCAGCCTAACCGGGACTAGCGGGATATCGGGCAATGAGCAGTTCTTC.

This clonotype has at least ten counts. The chain uses TRBV7-6 and TRBJ2-5, with D possibly TRBD2 on 6 matching bases. Germline V gene lookup returns CDR1 SGHVS and CDR2 FNYEAQ. The CDR3 has 18 residues. Trimming cost V 5 bases and J 5 bases, with 27 bases left between them. CDR3 in amino acids: CASSRKRLGFKGRETQYF. The CDR3 coding sequence is TGTGCCAGCAGCCGGAAACGACTAGGTTTTAAAGGGCGTGAGACCCAGTACTTC.

The chain is built from TRBV7-3 and TRBJ2-3; the match to TRBD2 covers 10 bases. The CDR3 spans 17 residues. The germline CDR1 and CDR2 sequences are SGHTA and FQGTGA. Unmatched junction bases numbered 7, after V lost 0 bases and J lost 4 bases. CDR3 coding DNA: TGTGCCAGCAGCTTAACCCCTCAAGCGGGGGGGCCAGATACGCAGTATTTT. This translates into CASSLTPQAGGPDTQYF. Combining the CDR3 with reference TRBV7-3 and TRBJ2-3 gives the whole variable domain GAGVSQTPSNKVTEKGKYVELRCDPISGHTALYWYRQSLGQGPEFLIYFQGTGAADDSGLPNDRFFAVRPEGSVSTLKIQRTERGDSAVYLCASSLTPQAGGPDTQYFGPGTRLTVL.

This clonotype was picked up many times. The chain couples TRBV4-2 to TRBJ2-1; tentatively, D is TRBD1 or TRBD2 (5 bases each). Trimming cost V 0 bases and J 8 bases, with 11 bases left between them. This CDR3 contains 14 residues. The V gene's germline CDR1 is LGHNA and CDR2 YNFKEQ. The CDR3 sequence is CASSQDGRDDEQFF. As DNA, the CDR3 is TGTGCCAGCAGCCAAGATGGCAGGGACGATGAGCAGTTCTTC.